The rows below give T cell receptor beta chains drawn from one sample of a study of shared clonotypes between healthy human individuals. Clones were read by immunoSEQ multiplex PCR, and TCRdb kept only the in-frame ones, dropping some. The sample lists over 750,000 clones; approximately 97% were seen once. Sequencing used naive CD8+ T cells sorted from blood. These TCRs come from a man aged 25-45 years in good health. CDR3s include the opening cysteine and the closing phenylalanine or tryptophan. Fields, in order: V gene, J gene, clone size, CDR3 protein. A clone size is listed for some rows: how often the clone was seen (once, few, many), or a class if it is expanded.

V gene: TRBV21-1; J gene: TRBJ2-5; clone size: NA; CDR3 protein: CASSSRAGTQYF
V gene: TRBV6-5; J gene: TRBJ2-5; clone size: NA; CDR3 protein: CASSTRGTQYF
V gene: TRBV7-9; J gene: TRBJ2-1; clone size: NA; CDR3 protein: CASSPMGGLYNEQFF
V gene: TRBV29-1; J gene: TRBJ2-1; clone size: NA; CDR3 protein: CSVAGLAGTYNEQFF
V gene: TRBV7-2; J gene: TRBJ2-3; clone size: NA; CDR3 protein: CASSPWESDTQYF
V gene: TRBV4-3; J gene: TRBJ2-7; clone size: NA; CDR3 protein: CASSQGSGIAYEQYF
V gene: TRBV11-3; J gene: TRBJ2-7; clone size: NA; CDR3 protein: CASSSRTGPEQYF
V gene: TRBV11-2; J gene: TRBJ1-1; clone size: NA; CDR3 protein: CASSLIDGPLTEAFF
V gene: TRBV7-9; J gene: TRBJ2-1; clone size: NA; CDR3 protein: CASSHLGREGLDEQFF
V gene: TRBV7-2; J gene: TRBJ1-5; clone size: NA; CDR3 protein: CASSLWDNQPQHF
V gene: TRBV7-9; J gene: TRBJ2-1; clone size: NA; CDR3 protein: CASSLDGWAGFGSYNEQFF
V gene: TRBV14; J gene: TRBJ1-2; clone size: NA; CDR3 protein: CASSQDPGANYGYTF
V gene: TRBV7-2; J gene: TRBJ1-5; clone size: NA; CDR3 protein: CASSPVSGTGFNQPQHF
V gene: TRBV6-5; J gene: TRBJ2-2; clone size: NA; CDR3 protein: CASSPRRRLGELFF
V gene: TRBV4-1; J gene: TRBJ2-2; clone size: NA; CDR3 protein: CASSHDSRRELFF
V gene: TRBV7-9; J gene: TRBJ2-7; clone size: NA; CDR3 protein: CASSPPRGGSYEQYF
V gene: TRBV13; J gene: TRBJ2-3; clone size: NA; CDR3 protein: CASSLALAGATDTQYF
V gene: TRBV10-3; J gene: TRBJ2-7; clone size: NA; CDR3 protein: CAIGRTGTDEQYF
V gene: TRBV7-6; J gene: TRBJ2-7; clone size: NA; CDR3 protein: CASSPGQASYEQYF
V gene: TRBV13; J gene: TRBJ2-2; clone size: NA; CDR3 protein: CASSSGLNTGELFF
V gene: TRBV2; J gene: TRBJ1-3; clone size: NA; CDR3 protein: CATWDSGPSGNTIYF
V gene: TRBV11-2; J gene: TRBJ2-7; clone size: NA; CDR3 protein: CASSSSSWGSSYEQYF
V gene: TRBV19; J gene: TRBJ1-2; clone size: NA; CDR3 protein: CASSIDLPQGARYGYTF
V gene: TRBV9; J gene: TRBJ2-6; clone size: NA; CDR3 protein: CASSETRGPGANVLTF
V gene: TRBV15; J gene: TRBJ1-3; clone size: NA; CDR3 protein: CATSREYPIRGAEPISGNTIYF
V gene: TRBV7-9; J gene: TRBJ1-3; clone size: NA; CDR3 protein: CASSSTGSSGNTIYF
V gene: TRBV7-9; J gene: TRBJ1-2; clone size: once; CDR3 protein: CASSSGQVAVGYTF
V gene: TRBV29-1; J gene: TRBJ2-1; clone size: NA; CDR3 protein: CSVSKVAGGIYEQFF
V gene: TRBV6-6; J gene: TRBJ1-4; clone size: NA; CDR3 protein: CASTQYGSGEKLFF
V gene: TRBV27; J gene: TRBJ2-1; clone size: NA; CDR3 protein: CASSLSMGTSGRASVDEQFF
V gene: TRBV5-4; J gene: TRBJ2-7; clone size: NA; CDR3 protein: CASSPRGGEQYF
V gene: TRBV6-6; J gene: TRBJ2-7; clone size: NA; CDR3 protein: CASSGHLVLYFEQYF
V gene: TRBV4-1; J gene: TRBJ2-1; clone size: NA; CDR3 protein: CASSSALAGGFNEQFF
V gene: TRBV28; J gene: TRBJ2-1; clone size: NA; CDR3 protein: CASRRQGAVYNEQFF
V gene: TRBV6-1; J gene: TRBJ1-1; clone size: once; CDR3 protein: CASGGGLGNTEAFF
V gene: TRBV19; J gene: TRBJ2-2; clone size: NA; CDR3 protein: CASSIIYNTGELFF
V gene: TRBV4-3; J gene: TRBJ2-3; clone size: NA; CDR3 protein: CASSQDRRLAGGYTQYF
V gene: TRBV6-1; J gene: TRBJ1-2; clone size: NA; CDR3 protein: CASGRGPDYGYTF
V gene: TRBV16; J gene: TRBJ2-5; clone size: NA; CDR3 protein: CASSQSLDYQETQYF
V gene: TRBV7-9; J gene: TRBJ2-1; clone size: NA; CDR3 protein: CASSTLRGELTGNEQFF
V gene: TRBV11-3; J gene: TRBJ2-7; clone size: NA; CDR3 protein: CASSTLNRVHEQYF
V gene: TRBV11-2; J gene: TRBJ2-1; clone size: NA; CDR3 protein: CASLRGGKNEQFF
V gene: TRBV7-7; J gene: TRBJ2-2; clone size: NA; CDR3 protein: CASSLDGGDTGELFF
V gene: TRBV27; J gene: TRBJ2-7; clone size: NA; CDR3 protein: CASRPQEYYEQYF
V gene: TRBV5-4; J gene: TRBJ1-5; clone size: NA; CDR3 protein: CASSALIGGPGNQPQHF
V gene: TRBV7-8; J gene: TRBJ2-3; clone size: NA; CDR3 protein: CASSGYSITARTGADTQYF
V gene: TRBV5-1; J gene: TRBJ2-1; clone size: NA; CDR3 protein: CASSLGLAGNYNEQFF
V gene: TRBV6-5; J gene: TRBJ2-3; clone size: NA; CDR3 protein: CASSTGAEDTQYF